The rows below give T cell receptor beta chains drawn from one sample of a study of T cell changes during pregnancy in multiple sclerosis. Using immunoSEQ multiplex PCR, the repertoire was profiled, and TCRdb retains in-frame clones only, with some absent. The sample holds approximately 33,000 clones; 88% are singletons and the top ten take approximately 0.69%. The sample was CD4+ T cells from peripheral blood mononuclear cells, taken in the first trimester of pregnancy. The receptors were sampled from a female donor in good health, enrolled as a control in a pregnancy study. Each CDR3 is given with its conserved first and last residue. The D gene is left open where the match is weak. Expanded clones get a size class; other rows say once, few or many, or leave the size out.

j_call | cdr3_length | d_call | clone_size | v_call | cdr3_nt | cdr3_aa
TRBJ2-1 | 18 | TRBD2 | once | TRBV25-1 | TGTGCCAGCAGTCCCCGAGCTGGAGCGGGGGGGCCCGACAATGAGCAGTTCTTC | CASSPRAGAGGPDNEQFF
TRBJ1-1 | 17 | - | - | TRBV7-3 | TGTGCCAGCAGCCTAGAGGCGGCCGTTATCATGAACACTGAAGCTTTCTTT | CASSLEAAVIMNTEAFF
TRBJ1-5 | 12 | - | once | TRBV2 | TGTGCCAGCAGAGATACCCAGGCGCCCCAGCATTTT | CASRDTQAPQHF
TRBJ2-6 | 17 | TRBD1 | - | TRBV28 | TGTGCCAGCAGGCCGGGACAGGGGGCAGTTGGGGCCAACGTCCTGACTTTC | CASRPGQGAVGANVLTF
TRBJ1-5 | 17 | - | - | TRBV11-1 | TGTGCCAGCAGCCTCGGGGGAGAGCTCTATAGCAATCAGCCCCAGCATTTT | CASSLGGELYSNQPQHF
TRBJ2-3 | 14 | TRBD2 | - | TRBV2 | TGTGCCAGCAGCGGGACTAGGGGTACAGATACGCAGTATTTT | CASSGTRGTDTQYF
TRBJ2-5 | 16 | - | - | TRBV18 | TGTGCCAGCTCACCATTGAGTAGGGCGACGGGGGAGACCCAGTACTTC | CASSPLSRATGETQYF
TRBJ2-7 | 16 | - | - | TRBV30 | TGTGCCTGGAGTGTATTCTCAGGGGTAGGGATCTACGAGCAGTACTTC | CAWSVFSGVGIYEQYF
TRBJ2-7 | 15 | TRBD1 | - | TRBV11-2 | TGTGCCAGCAGCTTTGAAACCGGGACAGATTACGAGCAGTACTTC | CASSFETGTDYEQYF
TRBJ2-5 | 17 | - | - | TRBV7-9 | TGTGCCAGCAGCCCGTGGAGGCCAGCGGTGGGTCAAGAGACCCAGTACTTC | CASSPWRPAVGQETQYF
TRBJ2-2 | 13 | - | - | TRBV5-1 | TGCGCCAGCAGCTTAACAGGGCCCGGGGAGCTGTTTTTT | CASSLTGPGELFF
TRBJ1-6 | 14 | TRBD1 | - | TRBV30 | TGTGCCTGGAGGCGGGACAGGACTAATTCACCCCTCCACTTT | CAWRRDRTNSPLHF
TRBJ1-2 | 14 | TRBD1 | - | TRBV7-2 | TGTGCCAGCAGCTCAAACAGGGGGCGGGATGGCTACACCTTC | CASSSNRGRDGYTF
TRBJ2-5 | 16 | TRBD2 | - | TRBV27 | TGTGCCAGTAACCGAGCGGGGGGTCAATTTGTAGAGACCCAGTACTTC | CASNRAGGQFVETQYF
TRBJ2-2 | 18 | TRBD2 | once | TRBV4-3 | TGCGCCAGCAGCCCCTCCCCCAGCGGGGGGGCTAGCACCGGGGAGCTGTTTTTT | CASSPSPSGGASTGELFF
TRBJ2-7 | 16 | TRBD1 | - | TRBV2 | TGTGCCAGCAGCCGCCGCCTGACAGGGAATTCCTACGAGCAGTACTTC | CASSRRLTGNSYEQYF
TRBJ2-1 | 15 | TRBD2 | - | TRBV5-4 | TGTGCCAGCAGCTTGGTTAGCGGGGCAGCCAATGAGCAGTTCTTC | CASSLVSGAANEQFF
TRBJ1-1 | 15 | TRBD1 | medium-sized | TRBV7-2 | TGTGCCAGCAGCTCAGGAACAGGGGGGAGGACTGAAGCTTTCTTT | CASSSGTGGRTEAFF
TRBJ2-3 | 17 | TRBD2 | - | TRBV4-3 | TGCGCCAGCAGCCCTGCTCTAGCGGGGGGGAGCACAGATACGCAGTATTTT | CASSPALAGGSTDTQYF
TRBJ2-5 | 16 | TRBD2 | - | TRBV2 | TGTGCCAGCAGTGATGGTGCTAGCGGGGGGAGGGAGACCCAGTACTTC | CASSDGASGGRETQYF
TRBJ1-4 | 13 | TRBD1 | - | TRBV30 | TGTGCCTGGGGAGGGGGCTCTAATGAAAAACTGTTTTTT | CAWGGGSNEKLFF
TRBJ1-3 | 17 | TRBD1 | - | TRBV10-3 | TGTGCCATCAGTGAGTTGGGGACAGGAGGCTCTGGAAACACCATATATTTT | CAISELGTGGSGNTIYF
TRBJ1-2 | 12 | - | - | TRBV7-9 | TGTGCCAGCAGCTTCAGGGTCTATGGCTACACCTTC | CASSFRVYGYTF
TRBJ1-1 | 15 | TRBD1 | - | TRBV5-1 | TGCGCCAGCAGCTGGCGGACAGGGACTAATACTGAAGCTTTCTTT | CASSWRTGTNTEAFF
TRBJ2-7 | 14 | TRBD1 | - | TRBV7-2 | TGTGCCAGCAGCTTAGCGGGACAGTCCTACGAGCAGTACTTC | CASSLAGQSYEQYF
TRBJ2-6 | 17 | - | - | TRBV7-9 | TGTGCCAGCAGCTTAGAGGACAGCCTCTCTGGGGCCAACGTCCCGACTTTC | CASSLEDSLSGANVPTF
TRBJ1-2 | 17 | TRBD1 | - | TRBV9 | TGTGCCAGCAGCGTAGCTCTAGGGACAGATGGGGCCGGGGGCTACACCTTC | CASSVALGTDGAGGYTF
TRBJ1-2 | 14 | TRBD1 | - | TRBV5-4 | TGTGCCAGCAGCGGAACCGGGACAGGGACTGGCTACACCTTC | CASSGTGTGTGYTF
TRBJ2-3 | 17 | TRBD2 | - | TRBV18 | TGTGCCAGCTCACCATTTTCTAGCGGGGGTAGCACAGATACGCAGTATTTT | CASSPFSSGGSTDTQYF
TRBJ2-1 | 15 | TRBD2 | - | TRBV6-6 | TGTGCCAGCAGACGCGGGGGGTTTTTCTACAATGAGCAGTTCTTC | CASRRGGFFYNEQFF
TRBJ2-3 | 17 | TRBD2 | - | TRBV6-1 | TGTGCCAGCAGTCAAGAACTAGCGGGGGGGCTCCACGATACGCAGTATTTT | CASSQELAGGLHDTQYF
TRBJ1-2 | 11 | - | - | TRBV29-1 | TGCAGCTCAGTGGCGGGGTATGGCTACACCTTC | CSSVAGYGYTF
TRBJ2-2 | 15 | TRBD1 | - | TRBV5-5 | TGTGCCAGCAGCTCGACAGGGGCGGACACCGGGGAGCTGTTTTTT | CASSSTGADTGELFF